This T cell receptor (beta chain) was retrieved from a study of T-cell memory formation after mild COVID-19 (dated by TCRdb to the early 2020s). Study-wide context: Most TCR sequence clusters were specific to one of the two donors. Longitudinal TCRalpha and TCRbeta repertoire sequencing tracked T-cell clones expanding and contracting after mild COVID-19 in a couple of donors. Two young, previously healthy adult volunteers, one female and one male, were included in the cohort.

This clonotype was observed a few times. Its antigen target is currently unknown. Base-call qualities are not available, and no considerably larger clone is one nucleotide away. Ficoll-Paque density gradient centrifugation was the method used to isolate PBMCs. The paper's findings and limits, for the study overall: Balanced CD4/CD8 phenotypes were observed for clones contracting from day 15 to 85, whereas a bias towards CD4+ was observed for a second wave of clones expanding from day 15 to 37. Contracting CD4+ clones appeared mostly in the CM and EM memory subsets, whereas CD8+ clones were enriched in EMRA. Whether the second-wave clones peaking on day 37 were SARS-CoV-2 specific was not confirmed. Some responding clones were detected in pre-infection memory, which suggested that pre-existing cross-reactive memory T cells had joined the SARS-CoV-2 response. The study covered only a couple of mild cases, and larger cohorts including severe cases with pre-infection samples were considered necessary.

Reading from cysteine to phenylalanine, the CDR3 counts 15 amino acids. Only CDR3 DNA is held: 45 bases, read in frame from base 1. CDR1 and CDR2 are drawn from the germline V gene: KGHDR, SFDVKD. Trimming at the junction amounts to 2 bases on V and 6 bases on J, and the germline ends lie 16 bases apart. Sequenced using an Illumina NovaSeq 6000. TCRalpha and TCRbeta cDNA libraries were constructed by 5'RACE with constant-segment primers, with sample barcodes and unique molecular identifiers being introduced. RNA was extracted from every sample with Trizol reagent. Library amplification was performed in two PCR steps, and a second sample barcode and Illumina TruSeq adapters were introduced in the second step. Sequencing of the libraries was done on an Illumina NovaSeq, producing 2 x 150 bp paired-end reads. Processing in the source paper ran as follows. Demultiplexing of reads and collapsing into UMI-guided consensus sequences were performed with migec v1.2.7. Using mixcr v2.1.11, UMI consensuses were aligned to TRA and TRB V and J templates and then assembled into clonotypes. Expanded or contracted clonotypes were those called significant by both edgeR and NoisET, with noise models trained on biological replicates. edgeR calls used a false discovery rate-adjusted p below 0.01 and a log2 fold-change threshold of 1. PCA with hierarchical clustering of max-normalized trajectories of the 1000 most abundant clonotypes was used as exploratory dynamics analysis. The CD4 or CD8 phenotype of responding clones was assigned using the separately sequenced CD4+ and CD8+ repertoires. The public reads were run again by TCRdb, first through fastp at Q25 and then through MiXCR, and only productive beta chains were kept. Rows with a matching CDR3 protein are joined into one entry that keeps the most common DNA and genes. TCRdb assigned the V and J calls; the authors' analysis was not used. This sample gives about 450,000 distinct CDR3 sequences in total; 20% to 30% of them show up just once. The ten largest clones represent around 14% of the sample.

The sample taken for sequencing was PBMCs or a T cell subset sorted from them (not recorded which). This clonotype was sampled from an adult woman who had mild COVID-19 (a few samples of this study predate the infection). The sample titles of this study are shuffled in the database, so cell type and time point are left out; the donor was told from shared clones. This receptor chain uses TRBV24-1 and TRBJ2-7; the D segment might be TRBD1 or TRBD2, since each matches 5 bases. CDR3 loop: CATSDSSRGPSEQYF. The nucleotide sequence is TGTGCCACCAGTGATTCCTCCCGGGGACCCTCCGAGCAGTACTTC.